Each of the 32 T cell receptor beta chains below was sequenced from the same sample in a study of PD-1 blockade in classical Hodgkin lymphoma. Produced via immunoSEQ multiplex PCR; TCRdb's table is partial and in-frame only. The sample shows about 90,000 clones, about nine tenths of them seen only once. Each of the patients experienced relapse following autologous stem cell transplantation, and their brentuximab vedotin exposure differed. Sequenced here: peripheral blood mononuclear cells (PBMCs), sampled before the second cycle of nivolumab. All receptors derive from a human donor with classical Hodgkin lymphoma.

J is TRBJ2-2 and V is TRBV7-9, with D maybe TRBD1 (6 bases). This CDR3 has 14 amino acids. Per germline, CDR1 SEHNR and CDR2 FQNEAQ (reference sequence). Trimming pared 2 bases from V and 6 bases from J, leaving 10 bases between. The CDR3 is CASSLNRAAGELFF. The CDR3 DNA reads TGTGCCAGCAGCTTAAACAGGGCAGCCGGGGAGCTGTTTTTT.

V usage is TRBV7-9 and J usage is TRBJ1-5; TRBD1 matches 8 bases. This CDR3 has 16 amino acids. The V and J ends lost 4 bases and 2 bases, in that order; junction bases with no gene match: 7. Germline V lookup: CDR1 SEHNR, CDR2 FQNEAQ (reference sequence). This chain's CDR3 is CASSSAGGVRNQPQHF. In DNA form, the CDR3 reads TGTGCCAGCAGCTCTGCAGGGGGCGTACGCAATCAGCCCCAGCATTTT. Together with reference TRBV7-9 and TRBJ1-5, the CDR3 gives the full variable domain: DTGVSQNPRHKITKRGQNVTFRCDPISEHNRLYWYRQTLGQGPEFLTYFQNEAQLEKSRLLSDRFSAERPKGSFSTLEIQRTEQGDSAMYLCASSSAGGVRNQPQHFGDGTRLSIL.

This sequence joins TRBV5-4 and TRBJ2-5; D is perhaps TRBD2 (7 bases). The CDR3 is 15 residues long. Germline V gene lookup returns CDR1 SGHNT and CDR2 YYREEE (reference sequence). V was clipped by 0 bases and J by 0 bases, with 9 bases between them. The CDR3 loop reads CASSLEGGHQETQYF. CDR3 DNA: TGTGCCAGCAGCTTGGAGGGGGGGCACCAAGAGACCCAGTACTTC. Combining the CDR3 with reference TRBV5-4 and TRBJ2-5 gives the whole variable domain ETGVTQSPTHLIKTRGQQVTLRCSSQSGHNTVSWYQQALGQGPQFIFQYYREEENGRGNFPPRFSGLQFPNYSSELNVNALELDDSALYLCASSLEGGHQETQYFGPGTRLLVL.

This clone has a handful of counts. Sequence at one end of the junction differs from germline and may be a read error. This sequence joins TRBV2 and TRBJ1-2; D may be TRBD1 (5 bases). The CDR3 has 14 residues. The germline V gene has CDR1 SNHLY and CDR2 FYNNEI. The CDR3 region is CASSESWQGRFYSF. In DNA form, the CDR3 reads TGTGCCAGCAGTGAATCTTGGCAGGGTCGATTTTATTCGTTC. Full variable domain (rest looked up from reference TRBV2 and TRBJ1-2): EPEVTQTPSHQVTQMGQEVILRCVPISNHLYFYWYRQILGQKVEFLVSFYNNEISEKSEIFDDQFSVERPDGSNFTLKIRSTKLEDSAMYFCASSESWQGRFYSFGSGTRLTVV.

This chain connects TRBV6-5 to TRBJ1-2, with D hard to call. In germline, CDR1 is MNHEY, CDR2 SVGAGI. This CDR3 comprises 15 residues. Trimming cost V 0 bases and J 0 bases, with 8 bases left between them. CDR3 loop: CASSYSRGTNYGYTF. The CDR3 DNA reads as TGTGCCAGCAGTTACTCACGGGGAACTAACTATGGCTACACCTTC.

The chain is built from TRBV4-1 and TRBJ2-1; D is undetermined. In germline, CDR1 is MGHRA, CDR2 YSYEKL. The CDR3 contains 16 residues. With 1 base removed from V and 4 bases from J, the gap between germline ends came to 14 bases. The chain's CDR3 is CASSQVNILEYNEQFF. The CDR3 DNA follows: TGCGCCAGCAGCCAAGTCAATATACTGGAGTACAATGAGCAGTTCTTC.

The CDR3 sequence is CASSLAGTGNYEQYF. The CDR3 DNA reads TGCGCCAGCAGTCTTGCCGGGACAGGGAACTACGAGCAGTACTTC. This chain connects TRBV10-2 to TRBJ2-7, with TRBD1 identical over 9 bases. Looked up from germline, CDR1 is WSHSY and CDR2 is SAAADI. Unmatched junction bases numbered 8, after V lost 5 bases and J lost 3 bases. The CDR3 runs to 15 residues.

The chain combines TRBV7-2 with TRBJ2-1; the match to TRBD2 covers 12 bases. The CDR3 length is 21 residues. Trimming removed 0 bases from V and 8 bases from J; junction bases left unmatched: 20. Germline CDR1 and CDR2: SGHTA and FQGNSA. The CDR3 loop reads CASSLAFRQGVGTSGSYEQFF. Here the CDR3 DNA reads TGTGCCAGCAGCTTAGCATTCCGACAGGGGGTCGGGACTAGCGGGTCCTATGAGCAGTTCTTC.

This chain connects TRBV9 to TRBJ2-3; D tentatively reads TRBD1 or TRBD2 (5 bases each). Trimming took off 2 bases at V and 2 bases at J, with 12 bases between the two ends. From germline, CDR1 is SGDLS and CDR2 YYNGEE. The CDR3 spans 15 residues. The CDR3 protein is CASSVWGKPTDTQYF. CDR3 nucleotide sequence: TGTGCCAGCAGCGTGTGGGGGAAGCCCACAGATACGCAGTATTTT. The full variable domain, its missing parts supplied by reference TRBV9 and TRBJ2-3, is DSGVTQTPKHLITATGQRVTLRCSPRSGDLSVYWYQQSLDQGLQFLIQYYNGEERAKGNILERFSAQQFPDLHSELNLSSLELGDSALYFCASSVWGKPTDTQYFGPGTRLTVL.

The chain is built from TRBV9 and TRBJ2-3; TRBD1 matches at 8 bases. CDR3 size: 14 residues. Germline V gene data show CDR1 as SGDLS and CDR2 as YYNGEE. After removal of 3 bases from V and 3 bases from J, the junction contained 3 bases not matched to a gene. Written as DNA, the CDR3 is TGTGCCAGCAGCGGACAGGGGTGGACAGATACGCAGTATTTT. Translation gives CASSGQGWTDTQYF.

This chain uses TRBV5-5 with TRBJ1-5, with 10 bases that match TRBD1. J was trimmed by 4 bases and V by 1 base; bases with no gene match: 2. CDR1 and CDR2 (germline): SGHKS, YYEKEE (reference sequence). The CDR3 is made up of 15 amino acids. The CDR3 region is CASSLRDRGNQPQHF. The DNA of the CDR3 is TGTGCCAGCAGCTTGCGGGACAGGGGTAATCAGCCCCAGCATTTT.

The rearrangement joins TRBV28 to TRBJ2-7; the match to TRBD1 covers 7 bases. CDR1 and CDR2 (germline): MDHEN, SYDVKM. The J segment lost 0 bases and the V segment lost 6 bases, leaving 8 bases of the junction unmatched. This CDR3 region has 15 residues. The CDR3 sequence: CASSRTGVSSYEQYF. For the CDR3, the DNA is TGTGCCAGCAGCCGTACAGGGGTGAGCTCCTACGAGCAGTACTTC.

The V call is TRBV6-1, the J call TRBJ1-1; D uncertain. This CDR3 region has 11 residues. In germline, CDR1 is MNHNS, CDR2 SASEGT. Between the trimmed V and J ends, which lost 7 bases and 7 bases, there was a span of 10 bases. The CDR3 is CASKRGSEAFF. CDR3 in DNA: TGTGCCAGCAAGAGAGGTAGTGAAGCTTTCTTT.

This chain joins TRBV29-1 and TRBJ2-1, with 12 nucleotides matching TRBD2. CDR1 SQVTM and CDR2 ANQGSEA come from the germline V gene. The CDR3 runs 14 residues. After removal of 6 bases from V and 3 bases from J, the junction contained 3 bases not matched to a gene. In DNA form, the CDR3 reads TGCAGCGTCGAACTAGCGGGAGGCTACAATGAGCAGTTCTTC. Protein product: CSVELAGGYNEQFF.

This clone was found once. The chain employs TRBV19 and TRBJ2-2, with a weak D call TRBD1 (6 bases). This CDR3 has 13 residues. Per the germline V gene, CDR1 is LNHDA and CDR2 is SQIVND (reference sequence). Between the trimmed V and J ends, which lost 11 bases and 6 bases, there was a span of 16 bases. The DNA of the CDR3 is TGTGCCTTAAAGAACAGGGAGTCCGGGGAGCTGTTTTTT. It translates to CALKNRESGELFF.

The chain couples TRBV25-1 to TRBJ2-7; the D gene is possibly TRBD1 (5 bases). Germline V gene data show CDR1 as MGHDK and CDR2 as SYGVNS. This CDR3 has 13 amino acids. V gave up 6 bases and J gave up 1 base, with 10 bases separating them. CDR3 DNA sequence: TGTGCCAGCAGGAGTACAGGATCCTACGAGCAGTACTTC. Its protein product is CASRSTGSYEQYF.

The chain recombines TRBV2 with TRBJ1-3; D call uncertain. V lost 6 bases and J 3 bases, leaving 6 bases between the germline ends. The CDR3 has 12 residues. The germline V gene encodes CDR1 SNHLY and CDR2 FYNNEI. The CDR3 DNA follows: TGTGCCAGCAGGGTGTATGGAAACACCATATATTTT. This sequence encodes CASRVYGNTIYF.

The rearrangement joins TRBV10-3 to TRBJ2-6, with D unclear. Deletions cut 5 bases from V and 5 bases from J, with 16 bases between. The CDR3 totals 16 residues. Per germline, CDR1 ENHRY and CDR2 SYGVKD. The CDR3 DNA reads TGTGCCATCAGTCCTGCTTGCTGTAGTCGGGCCAACGTCCTGACTTTC. This gives the protein CAISPACCSRANVLTF.

V gene TRBV28 combines with J gene TRBJ2-5; 14 nucleotides agree with TRBD2. Germline V gene sequence: CDR1 MDHEN, CDR2 SYDVKM. Germline trimming cut 4 bases from V and 1 base from J; bases unmatched to any gene: 5. The CDR3 runs to 17 residues. The CDR3 bases are TGTGCCAGCAGTTCGGGACTAGCGGGAGTTGGCCAAGAGACCCAGTACTTC. Amino acids: CASSSGLAGVGQETQYF.

The V and J genes are TRBV28 and TRBJ1-5; D call uncertain. This CDR3 has 14 residues. Germline CDR1 and CDR2: MDHEN and SYDVKM. Trimming shortened V by 3 bases and J by 4 bases, and 10 bases separated the two germline ends. The DNA for the CDR3 is TGTGCCAGCAGTTTGAGGCTTTCAAATCAGCCCCAGCATTTT. Translated, it gives CASSLRLSNQPQHF.

The V gene is TRBV18, the J gene TRBJ1-1, with TRBD1 matching over 7 bases. Germline V lookup: CDR1 KGHSH, CDR2 LQKENI. V was pared by 3 bases and J by 3 bases, with 7 bases of the junction left unmatched. The CDR3 has 15 amino acids. The CDR3 loop is CASSPRQGLDTEAFF. Here the CDR3 DNA reads TGTGCCAGCTCACCGAGACAGGGTTTGGACACTGAAGCTTTCTTT. The full variable domain, its missing parts supplied by reference TRBV18 and TRBJ1-1, is NAGVMQNPRHLVRRRGQEARLRCSPMKGHSHVYWYRQLPEEGLKFMVYLQKENIIDESGMPKERFSAEFPKEGPSILRIQQVVRGDSAAYFCASSPRQGLDTEAFFGQGTRLTVV.

V and J are TRBV7-9 and TRBJ1-5; possibly TRBD1 for D (5 bases). CDR3 length: 16 residues. Trimming left V 5 bases short and J 1 base short, with 15 bases between. In germline, CDR1 is SEHNR, CDR2 FQNEAQ (reference sequence). The CDR3 region has the DNA TGTGCCAGCAGCCACGCCTCCCAGGGCAGCAATCAGCCCCAGCATTTT. It encodes CASSHASQGSNQPQHF.

The V call is TRBV2, the J call TRBJ2-5; 7 bases are shared with TRBD2. Germline-derived CDR1 and CDR2 are SNHLY and FYNNEI. CDR3 size: 14 residues. Trimming removed 4 bases from V and 5 bases from J; junction bases left unmatched: 7. CDR3 sequence reads: CASSAGLGFETQYF. For the CDR3, the DNA is TGTGCCAGCAGTGCCGGACTAGGCTTCGAGACCCAGTACTTC. Based on the CDR3 plus reference TRBV2 and TRBJ2-5, the full variable domain is EPEVTQTPSHQVTQMGQEVILRCVPISNHLYFYWYRQILGQKVEFLVSFYNNEISEKSEIFDDQFSVERPDGSNFTLKIRSTKLEDSAMYFCASSAGLGFETQYFGPGTRLLVL.

The chain recombines TRBV29-1 with TRBJ2-7; D is ambiguous. The germline V gene has CDR1 SQVTM and CDR2 ANQGSEA. The CDR3 has 14 residues. The V end was cut by 6 bases, the J end by 1 base, with 16 bases between. CDR3 in DNA: TGCAGCGTCACCGGTTTAAGCGCATCCTACGAGCAGTACTTC. Amino acids: CSVTGLSASYEQYF.

The rearrangement uses TRBV13 and TRBJ1-2; D is ambiguous. This CDR3 has 14 residues. V lost 0 bases and J lost 5, with 10 bases in between. Germline V gives CDR1 PRHDT, CDR2 FYEKMQ (reference sequence). The CDR3 nucleotides read TGTGCCAGCAGCTTAGGAGCGGAAACTTATGGCTACACCTTC. Its translation: CASSLGAETYGYTF.

This clone appeared a single time. The chain has TRBV4-1 and TRBJ1-1, with 7 bases that match TRBD1. This CDR3 spans 14 amino acids. Germline V gene data show CDR1 as MGHRA and CDR2 as YSYEKL. V gave up 1 base and J gave up 6 bases; unmatched junction bases: 5. The CDR3 coding sequence is TGCGCCAGCAGCCAAGTAGAGGGGGCCTCTGAAGCTTTCTTT. This codes for CASSQVEGASEAFF.

J is TRBJ2-5 and V is TRBV5-4; D is possibly TRBD2 (6 bases). V lost 4 bases to trimming and J lost 1 base, with 14 bases between them. Germline V gene lookup returns CDR1 SGHNT and CDR2 YYREEE (reference sequence). This CDR3 spans 15 amino acids. In DNA, the CDR3 is TGTGCCAGCAGCCCCGTGACTAGGGGCCAAGAGACCCAGTACTTC. Amino acid sequence: CASSPVTRGQETQYF.

This sequence joins TRBV6-5 and TRBJ2-7; 9 bases are a match to TRBD1. This CDR3 is built from 14 residues. Losses at the gene ends were 5 bases for V and 7 bases for J; bases not matched to a gene: 9. Germline CDR1 is MNHEY and CDR2 is SVGAGI. The CDR3 sequence is CASSETGGPREQYF. As DNA, the CDR3 is TGTGCCAGCAGTGAGACAGGGGGACCTCGGGAGCAGTACTTC.

This sequence joins TRBV27 and TRBJ1-4; the D gene is possibly TRBD1 (6 bases). Trimming took 4 bases from V and 4 from J, leaving 10 bases between them. Germline-derived CDR1 and CDR2 are MNHEY and SMNVEV (reference sequence). The CDR3 covers 14 residues. This CDR3 reads CASSSGGLNEKLFF. The CDR3 region has the DNA TGTGCCAGCAGTTCCGGGGGCCTTAATGAAAAACTGTTTTTT.

The gene calls are TRBV28 and TRBJ2-7, with TRBD2 as a possible D gene (5 bases). The length of the CDR3 is 14 residues. CDR1 and CDR2 (germline): MDHEN, SYDVKM. With 3 bases removed from V and 5 bases from J, the gap between germline ends came to 14 bases. The CDR3 nucleotides are TGTGCCAGCAGTTTGGTTGGAGACGGGGACGAGCAGTACTTC. This codes for CASSLVGDGDEQYF.

J is TRBJ2-5 and V is TRBV6-5, with TRBD1 as a possible D gene (5 bases). Between the trimmed V and J ends, which lost 4 bases and 5 bases, there was a span of 8 bases. CDR3 length: 12 amino acids. The germline CDR1 and CDR2 sequences are MNHEY and SVGAGI. In DNA, the CDR3 is TGTGCCAGCAGTTCAGGGTCGGAGACCCAGTACTTC. It encodes CASSSGSETQYF.

The V gene is TRBV29-1, the J gene TRBJ2-1, with D uncertain. The CDR3 is 15 residues long. Trimming took 1 base from V and 0 from J, leaving 10 bases between them. Germline CDR1 is SQVTM and CDR2 is ANQGSEA. CDR3 amino acids: CSVEGAEHSYNEQFF. For the CDR3, the DNA is TGCAGCGTTGAAGGGGCAGAGCACTCCTACAATGAGCAGTTCTTC.